A single sample is the source of the 13 T cell receptor beta chains below, sequenced in a study of radiation and T cells in renal cell carcinoma. Time point defined: baseline pretreatment blood. Treatment given: 15 Gy SBRT to primary tumor, nephrectomy 4 weeks later. Clones were read by immunoSEQ multiplex PCR, and TCRdb kept only the in-frame ones, dropping some. In the table there are approximately 140,000 clones, 88% of which are singletons. Sequenced material: blood, taken from a patient whose treatment included radiotherapy and nephrectomy. Source of these receptors: an older woman with renal cell carcinoma.

The chain employs TRBV25-1 and TRBJ1-6, with 9 nucleotides matching TRBD1. Trimming at V came to 4 bases and at J to 6 bases, leaving 7 bases not matched to a gene. Per the germline V gene, CDR1 is MGHDK and CDR2 is SYGVNS. This CDR3 has 16 amino acids. In DNA form, the CDR3 reads TGTGCCAGCAGTGTCACAGGGGGCGTTAGTAATTCACCCCTCCACTTT. As protein: CASSVTGGVSNSPLHF.

The rearrangement uses TRBV7-2 and TRBJ2-5; D unclear. Trimming pared 0 bases from V and 2 bases from J, leaving 10 bases between. The V gene's germline CDR1 is SGHTA and CDR2 FQGNSA. This CDR3 has 15 amino acids. The CDR3 DNA reads TGTGCCAGCAGCTTAGCGGCGGCCCCTCAAGAGACCCAGTACTTC. Translating it yields CASSLAAAPQETQYF.

The CDR3 bases are TGTGCCAGTAGTGTCTCCCGGGACAGGGGAGCACAGAACACTGAAGCTTTCTTT. Its protein is CASSVSRDRGAQNTEAFF. This chain connects TRBV19 to TRBJ1-1, with TRBD1 matching over 10 bases. This CDR3 spans 18 amino acids. Trimming cost V 5 bases and J 1 base; bases outside gene matches: 13. CDR1 and CDR2 (germline): LNHDA, SQIVND (reference sequence).

The genes are TRBV6-5 and TRBJ2-5; TRBD1 matches 10 bases. Germline CDR1 and CDR2: MNHEY and SVGAGI. CDR3 length equals 16 residues. The V gene end was trimmed by 2 bases and the J gene end by 5 bases; junction bases not matched to a gene: 8. The CDR3 is CASSYPGTGAGETQYF. CDR3 nucleotide sequence: TGTGCCAGCAGTTACCCAGGGACAGGGGCAGGGGAGACCCAGTACTTC.

The chain recombines TRBV9 with TRBJ1-1, with D hard to call. V dropped 4 bases and J dropped 1 base, with 11 bases sitting between them. The CDR3 extends over 14 amino acids. In germline, CDR1 is SGDLS, CDR2 YYNGEE. The CDR3 loop is CASSPQPRNTEAFF. The CDR3 DNA reads TGTGCCAGCAGCCCTCAGCCCCGGAACACTGAAGCTTTCTTT.

The rearrangement links TRBV11-3 to TRBJ1-5; D might be TRBD1 (5 bases). CDR3 length: 15 amino acids. V was shortened by 5 bases and J by 4 bases, with 15 bases between the two germline ends. Per the germline V gene, CDR1 is SGHNT and CDR2 is YENEEA. The CDR3, as DNA: TGTGCCAGCAGCCTGGGGGTGACTCCGAATCAGCCCCAGCATTTT. Encoded protein: CASSLGVTPNQPQHF. Looking up the rest from reference TRBV11-3 and TRBJ1-5 gives the full variable domain: EAGVVQSPRYKIIEKKQPVAFWCNPISGHNTLYWYLQNLGQGPELLIRYENEEAVDDSQLPKDRFSAERLKGVDSTLKIQPAELGDSAVYLCASSLGVTPNQPQHFGDGTRLSIL.

This chain joins TRBV6-1 and TRBJ1-1, with TRBD1 as a possible D gene (6 bases). This CDR3 is built from 13 residues. Trimming took 6 bases from V and 6 from J, leaving 14 bases between them. The germline gives CDR1 MNHNS, CDR2 SASEGT. The CDR3 here is CASREWTVSEAFF. The CDR3 DNA reads as TGTGCCAGCAGGGAATGGACAGTCTCTGAAGCTTTCTTT.

V gene TRBV19 combines with J gene TRBJ2-1, with D unclear. The V end lost 2 bases, the J end lost 0 bases, and 5 bases lay between the germline ends. The length of the CDR3 is 14 residues. Germline V gives CDR1 LNHDA, CDR2 SQIVND (reference sequence). CDR3 protein: CASSIQGSYNEQFF. DNA of the CDR3: TGTGCCAGTAGTATACAAGGCTCCTACAATGAGCAGTTCTTC. Supplemented by reference TRBV19 and TRBJ2-1, the full variable domain reads DGGITQSPKYLFRKEGQNVTLSCEQNLNHDAMYWYRQDPGQGLRLIYYSQIVNDFQKGDIAEGYSVSREKKESFPLTVTSAQKNPTAFYLCASSIQGSYNEQFFGPGTRLTVL.

This clone turned up a few times. As DNA, the CDR3 is TGTGCCAGTAGTATAGCAGCGGGGGGCCCCCGGGGGAGGACAGATACGCAGTATTTT. Protein: CASSIAAGGPRGRTDTQYF. The V gene is TRBV19, the J gene TRBJ2-3; 9 nucleotides align to TRBD2. CDR3 length: 19 amino acids. Germline V gene sequence: CDR1 LNHDA, CDR2 SQIVND (reference sequence). Trimming removed 1 base from V and 3 bases from J; junction bases left unmatched: 14.

This clone came up a few times. This chain connects TRBV5-1 to TRBJ1-2, with D unresolved. Trimming removed 0 bases from V and 8 bases from J, with 14 bases in between. The CDR3 extends over 14 amino acids. The germline V gene encodes CDR1 SGHRS and CDR2 YFSETQ. CDR3 protein: CASSLVGPQEGYTF. In DNA form, the CDR3 reads TGCGCCAGCAGCTTGGTTGGGCCCCAGGAAGGCTACACCTTC.

The rearrangement links TRBV10-3 to TRBJ1-1; tentatively, D is TRBD1 (5 bases). Trimming removed 6 bases at V and 0 bases at J, with 5 bases between. The CDR3 runs 12 residues. Germline lookup yields CDR1 ENHRY and CDR2 SYGVKD. CDR3 DNA sequence: TGTGCCATCAGGGGGCTGAACACTGAAGCTTTCTTT. This encodes CAIRGLNTEAFF.

The chain carries TRBV10-3 and TRBJ1-3; D remains ambiguous. CDR1 and CDR2 (germline): ENHRY, SYGVKD. Trimming cost V 9 bases and J 2 bases, with 5 bases left between them. The CDR3 runs to 11 residues. CDR3 region: CAITPGNTIYF. DNA for the CDR3: TGTGCCATAACACCTGGAAACACCATATATTTT.

In nucleotides, the CDR3 is TGTGCCAGCAGCTTAGCACGGGGGGCCCAGGAGACCCAGTACTTC. This sequence encodes CASSLARGAQETQYF. The chain recombines TRBV7-6 with TRBJ2-5; possible D gene TRBD2, 7 bases. Germline CDR1 reads SGHVS; CDR2 reads FNYEAQ. This CDR3 is 15 amino acids long. V was cut by 0 bases and J by 5 bases, with 13 bases left in between.